The 25 T cell receptor beta chains below come from one sample, sequenced in a study of blood T cell repertoires in COVID-19 (dated by TCRdb to the early 2020s). The library was built by means of the immunoSEQ multiplex PCR assay. As stored in TCRdb, this immuneACCESS dataset retains in-frame rearrangements with V and J assigned. A fraction of the clones does not appear; measured against another copy, unresolved V genes explain less than half of the discrepancy, and the remainder lacks a known reason. Within this sample are about 290,000 clones, with just over 85% of them counted one time only. About 3% of the sample lies in the top ten. The sequencing sample was made of peripheral blood. Source of these receptors: a woman in her twenties or thirties with active or convalescent COVID-19.

The genes are TRBV7-2 and TRBJ2-7; perhaps TRBD2 as D (8 bases). CDR3 length equals 15 residues. Germline CDR1 reads SGHTA; CDR2 reads FQGNSA. Trimming removed 3 bases from V and 9 bases from J, with 21 bases in between. CDR3 sequence reads: CASSFAGGQNPTQYF. The CDR3 DNA reads TGTGCCAGCAGCTTCGCGGGGGGACAGAATCCTACGCAGTACTTC. The full variable domain, with the rest looked up from reference TRBV7-2 and TRBJ2-7, is GAGVSQSPSNKVTEKGKDVELRCDPISGHTALYWYRQSLGQGLEFLIYFQGNSAPDKSGLPSDRFSAERTGGSVSTLTIQRTQQEDSAVYLCASSFAGGQNPTQYFGPGTRLTVT.

J is TRBJ2-7 and V is TRBV12-3 or TRBV12-4, with 7 bases matching TRBD2. Losses at the gene ends were 8 bases for V and 6 bases for J; bases not matched to a gene: 7. This CDR3 is built from 12 residues. CDR3 coding DNA: TGTGCCAGCTCGCGGGGGTTTGTCGAGCAGTACTTC. It encodes CASSRGFVEQYF.

This clone showed up just once. The chain is built from TRBV27 and TRBJ1-1; TRBD1 matches at 9 bases. The length of the CDR3 is 13 residues. With V trimmed by 4 bases and J by 6 bases, 3 bases remained unmatched. The V gene's germline CDR1 is MNHEY and CDR2 SMNVEV (reference sequence). The CDR3 sequence: CASSSRQGAEAFF. For the CDR3, the DNA is TGTGCCAGCAGTTCTCGACAGGGGGCTGAAGCTTTCTTT.

This clone came up a few times. Distinct nucleotide sequences in the sample also encode this CDR3. V and J are TRBV6-1 and TRBJ2-3, with a weak D call TRBD1 (6 bases). This CDR3 has 15 residues. Germline V gene sequence: CDR1 MNHNS, CDR2 SASEGT. V lost 1 base to trimming and J lost 4 bases, with 12 bases between them. The CDR3 reads CASSEGASGADTQYF. The CDR3 DNA sequence: TGTGCCAGCAGTGAAGGTGCGTCAGGGGCAGATACGCAGTATTTT.

This rearrangement joins TRBV9 to TRBJ2-3; 7 nucleotides agree with TRBD1. CDR1 is SGDLS and CDR2 is YYNGEE in the germline V gene. With 5 bases clipped from V and 6 bases from J, the junction kept 9 bases outside the gene matches. CDR3 length: 14 amino acids. The CDR3 nucleotides read TGTGCCAGCAGTACAGACAGGGTTTTCGATACGCAGTATTTT. Translation: CASSTDRVFDTQYF.

The chain links TRBV20-1 to TRBJ2-3; unclear D gene. Trimming removed 6 bases from V and 3 bases from J, with 7 bases in between. This CDR3 is built from 11 residues. Germline V lookup: CDR1 DFQATT, CDR2 SNEGSKA (reference sequence). This CDR3 reads CSAPQTDTQYF. Here the CDR3 DNA reads TGCAGTGCCCCGCAGACAGATACGCAGTATTTT.

This clone appeared a few times. The V gene is TRBV6-6, the J gene TRBJ1-6, with 8 bases that match TRBD1. There are 17 residues in the CDR3. Germline CDR1 reads MNHNY; CDR2 reads SVGAGI (reference sequence). The trim removed 5 bases at V and 4 bases at J, leaving 10 bases unmatched. The CDR3 nucleotides read TGTGCCAGCAGTCAACAGCCCACAGGGGGATATAATTCACCCCTCCACTTT. Its protein is CASSQQPTGGYNSPLHF.

The J gene is TRBJ2-5, the V gene TRBV29-1; 11 bases map to TRBD2. The germline gives CDR1 SQVTM, CDR2 ANQGSEA. V was pared by 6 bases and J by 3 bases, with 6 bases of the junction left unmatched. The length of the CDR3 is 14 residues. The DNA for the CDR3 is TGCAGCGTGCGTCCGGGACTAGCGGAAGAGACCCAGTACTTC. Residues: CSVRPGLAEETQYF.

This sequence joins TRBV9 and TRBJ1-2; TRBD1 aligns across 7 bases. This CDR3 comprises 14 residues. V lost 3 bases, J lost 2 bases, and 4 bases stayed unmatched. The germline gives CDR1 SGDLS, CDR2 YYNGEE. CDR3 coding DNA: TGTGCCAGCAGCGGTGGGGGACAGAACTATGGCTACACCTTC. Protein product: CASSGGGQNYGYTF.

J is TRBJ2-1 and V is TRBV19; TRBD1 aligns across 7 bases. The germline CDR1 and CDR2 sequences are LNHDA and SQIVND (reference sequence). CDR3 size: 13 residues. The trim removed 7 bases at V and 12 bases at J, leaving 12 bases unmatched. The CDR3: CASTTDRALGQFF. The CDR3 DNA reads TGTGCCAGTACCACCGACAGGGCCCTTGGGCAGTTCTTC.

The rearrangement joins TRBV7-9 to TRBJ1-2; possibly TRBD1 for D (6 bases). Germline values: CDR1 SEHNR, CDR2 FQNEAQ (reference sequence). The CDR3 extends over 16 amino acids. V was shortened by 5 bases and J by 5 bases, with 21 bases between the two germline ends. For the CDR3, the DNA is TGTGCCAGCAGCGCCGGACAGACCGGAACCTCTTATGGCTACACCTTC. Protein product: CASSAGQTGTSYGYTF. Full variable domain (remainder filled in from reference TRBV7-9 and TRBJ1-2): DTGVSQNPRHKITKRGQNVTFRCDPISEHNRLYWYRQTLGQGPEFLTYFQNEAQLEKSRLLSDRFSAERPKGSFSTLEIQRTEQGDSAMYLCASSAGQTGTSYGYTFGSGTRLTVV.

The gene calls are TRBV6-1 and TRBJ1-2; 8 nucleotides align to TRBD1. Per germline, CDR1 MNHNS and CDR2 SASEGT. Trimming took 7 bases from V and 8 from J; bases not matched to a gene: 24. The CDR3 consists of 18 residues. This CDR3 reads CASNEYVHKTGEGGGYTF. The CDR3 DNA reads TGTGCCAGCAATGAGTACGTTCACAAGACAGGGGAAGGAGGCGGCTACACCTTC.

This rearrangement joins TRBV15 to TRBJ2-3, with a possible D match to TRBD1 (5 bases). CDR1 LNHNV and CDR2 YYDKDF come from the germline V gene (reference sequence). The CDR3 runs to 15 residues. Trimming pared 1 base from V and 2 bases from J, leaving 10 bases between. Written as DNA, the CDR3 is TGTGCCACCAGCAGAGGCAGGGAACCCACAGATACGCAGTATTTT. Translation: CATSRGREPTDTQYF. The complete variable domain, with remaining parts taken from reference TRBV15 and TRBJ2-3, reads DAMVIQNPRYQVTQFGKPVTLSCSQTLNHNVMYWYQQKSSQAPKLLFHYYDKDFNNEADTPDNFQSRRPNTSFCFLDIRSPGLGDTAMYLCATSRGREPTDTQYFGPGTRLTVL.

The sample holds a few counts of this clone. This chain connects TRBV28 to TRBJ1-4; D remains ambiguous. The CDR3 loop spans 15 amino acids. Trimming took off 6 bases at V and 3 bases at J, with 14 bases between the two ends. From germline, CDR1 is MDHEN and CDR2 SYDVKM. The CDR3 DNA is TGTGCCAGCAGCTCCGCGACAACGTCTAATGAAAAACTGTTTTTT. Translation: CASSSATTSNEKLFF. Filled out from reference TRBV28 and TRBJ1-4, the complete variable domain reads DVKVTQSSRYLVKRTGEKVFLECVQDMDHENMFWYRQDPGLGLRLIYFSYDVKMKEKGDIPEGYSVSREKKERFSLILESASTNQTSMYLCASSSATTSNEKLFFGSGTQLSVL.

The rearrangement links TRBV5-1 to TRBJ2-7; D unresolved. CDR3 length: 13 amino acids. V shed 0 bases and J shed 0 bases, with 4 bases lying between them. Germline-derived CDR1 and CDR2 are SGHRS and YFSETQ. Written as DNA, the CDR3 is TGCGCCAGCAGCTTGGTGTACTCCTACGAGCAGTACTTC. Translating it yields CASSLVYSYEQYF.

The chain employs TRBV5-1 and TRBJ2-3; D may be TRBD2 (7 bases). Germline CDR1 and CDR2: SGHRS and YFSETQ. The CDR3 contains 17 residues. Between the trimmed V and J ends, which lost 8 bases and 2 bases, there was a span of 24 bases. The CDR3 loop is CARGIRSRGAPTDTQYF. DNA for the CDR3: TGCGCCAGGGGGATTCGTAGTCGGGGGGCCCCCACAGATACGCAGTATTTT.

The chain recombines TRBV28 with TRBJ1-3, with D hard to call. This CDR3 has 15 amino acids. Germline loops: CDR1 MDHEN, CDR2 SYDVKM. The V gene lost 2 bases and the J gene lost 3 bases, with 11 bases spanning the gap. CDR3 region: CASSLGGIVGNTIYF. CDR3 nucleotide sequence: TGTGCCAGCAGTTTAGGAGGTATCGTTGGAAACACCATATATTTT.

On this clone itself: This specimen includes other DNA sequences encoding the same CDR3. This chain joins TRBV7-2 and TRBJ2-3; TRBD2 might be the D (5 bases). V shed 5 bases and J shed 5 bases, with 8 bases lying between them. This CDR3 has 12 residues. The germline CDR1 and CDR2 sequences are SGHTA and FQGNSA. The CDR3 region has the DNA TGTGCCAGCAGCCCACGGGGAGATACGCAGTATTTT. Protein: CASSPRGDTQYF.

The V and J genes are TRBV5-1 and TRBJ2-3, with 10 bases matching TRBD2. The junction had 5 bases not matched to a gene; V was cut back by 4 bases and J by 3 bases. Germline CDR1 is SGHRS and CDR2 is YFSETQ. The CDR3 totals 15 residues. The CDR3 is CASSGGLARTDTQYF. DNA for the CDR3: TGCGCCAGCAGCGGGGGACTAGCGCGGACAGATACGCAGTATTTT.

The CDR3 is CASSDRENQPQHF. CDR3 DNA sequence: TGTGCCAGCAGTGATCGAGAAAATCAGCCCCAGCATTTT. The V gene is TRBV25-1, the J gene TRBJ1-5; D remains ambiguous. Germline CDR1 is MGHDK and CDR2 is SYGVNS. V was clipped by 3 bases and J by 4 bases, with 7 bases between them. The CDR3 length is 13 residues.

The chain has TRBV7-8 and TRBJ2-5; 7 nucleotides match TRBD1. V lost 4 bases to trimming and J lost 7 bases; unmatched junction nucleotides: 24. This CDR3 region has 19 residues. In germline, CDR1 is SGHVS, CDR2 FQNEAQ. CDR3 sequence (DNA): TGTGCCAGCAGCTCGCCCCCGGGGACCGGACAGGTCTTTGGGGCGACCCAGTACTTC. Residues: CASSSPPGTGQVFGATQYF.

V and J are TRBV18 and TRBJ1-1; D gene uncertain. The V end was cut by 2 bases, the J end by 2 bases, with 15 bases between. The germline V gene encodes CDR1 KGHSH and CDR2 LQKENI. The CDR3 is made up of 16 amino acids. The CDR3 spells CASSPERLASNTEAFF. The CDR3, as DNA: TGTGCCAGCTCACCAGAACGTCTGGCCTCAAACACTGAAGCTTTCTTT.

The chain combines TRBV7-2 with TRBJ2-5; 8 bases fit TRBD2. Germline loops: CDR1 SGHTA, CDR2 FQGNSA. There are 14 residues in the CDR3. J gave up 4 bases and V 4 bases, and 5 bases lay outside the gene matches. In DNA, the CDR3 is TGTGCCAGCAGCTATTTAGCGGGGCCAGAGACCCAGTACTTC. Translated: CASSYLAGPETQYF.

J is TRBJ1-5 and V is TRBV19; 8 bases fit TRBD1. The V gene end was trimmed by 7 bases and the J gene end by 4 bases; junction bases not matched to a gene: 9. Germline loops: CDR1 LNHDA, CDR2 SQIVND (reference sequence). The CDR3 length is 15 residues. The CDR3 spells CASTIGQGRNQPQHF. The CDR3 nucleotides are TGTGCCAGTACGATTGGACAGGGACGAAATCAGCCCCAGCATTTT.

The chain employs TRBV19 and TRBJ1-2; no reliable D call. This CDR3 has 13 amino acids. The germline V gene encodes CDR1 LNHDA and CDR2 SQIVND (reference sequence). V was clipped by 7 bases and J by 3 bases, with 12 bases between them. CDR3 nucleotide sequence: TGTGCCAGTATTGGAGGTTATTACTATGGCTACACCTTC. This gives the protein CASIGGYYYGYTF.